The TCR beta chain described here comes from a study of CD8 T cells in Susac syndrome (dated by TCRdb to the late 2010s). About the study as a whole: The study used repertoire sequencing to test whether antigen drove CD8+ T cell activation and differentiation in Susac syndrome. The clonality of the CD8+ T cell repertoire was compared across approximately 11 healthy donors, some 14 Susac syndrome patients and around 16 multiple sclerosis patients.

Peripheral blood CD8+ and CD4+ T cells from healthy donors, Susac syndrome patients and multiple sclerosis patients were profiled by high-throughput TCR beta sequencing. Healthy donors were age- and sex-matched controls. Bulk CD8+ and CD4+ T cells were purified magnetically by negative isolation, whereas CD8+ TEMRA cells were enriched by FACS. Blood was collected in EDTA tubes and processed within 24 hours, with PBMCs isolated through density gradient centrifugation. PBMCs destined for TCR sequencing were cryopreserved in liquid nitrogen and later thawed in a 37 °C water bath. Purity of sorted or isolated CD4+, CD8+ and CD8+ TEMRA cells was at least 90%. According to the germline V gene, CDR1 reads MRHNA and CDR2 reads SNTAGT. From the cysteine up to the phenylalanine, the CDR3 has a length of 13 residues. Only the CDR3 part of the read is kept: 39 bases, read in frame from the first base. V and J lose 11 bases and 4 bases, and a span of 17 bases separates them.

A note on this clonotype: Its antigen specificity is not known. Per-base quality was not reported, and no clone a single base away is much larger than it.

RNA was extracted with the RNeasy kit and roughly 0.5 to 1 ug was reverse transcribed using random hexamers. TCR beta CDR3 regions were amplified with the immunoSEQ multiplex PCR assay covering 54 Vbeta and 13 Jbeta segments. PCR amplification bias was corrected using a synthetic template baseline for primer optimization and computational correction. Per the source publication's procedure: Reads were annotated to V, D and J genes according to IMGT and were analyzed with immunoSEQ Analyzer, with only productive sequences retained. Clonality was computed as one minus Shannon entropy normalized by log2 of the number of productive unique sequences. For each patient and control, public and private clones were evaluated within the 100 most prevalent clones. A clone was defined as Susac-specific if it was absent from the healthy and MS cohorts, from some 1,100 published viral clones and from other ImmuneACCESS disease sequences. TCRdb reran the public reads through fastp at Q25 and MiXCR, keeping productive beta chains. Records with the same CDR3 protein are collapsed into one entry carrying the most frequent genes and DNA. Here the V and J calls rest on TCRdb's processing, not on the authors' analysis. Present in this sample are roughly 50,000 distinct CDR3 sequences, 80% to 95% of which were seen just once. Together, the top ten hold around 0.43% of the sample.

Overall study results and their limits: The TCR sequencing and HLA analysis was acknowledged to have included a relatively small number of individuals.

The rearranged segments are TRBV6-4 and TRBJ1-2; D gene: possibly TRBD1, on 6 matching bases. Source material: CD8+ T cells from PBMCs. This TCR was sampled from a human donor in good health. The CDR3 reads CAASGGPTYGYTF. The nucleotides are TGTGCCGCTTCTGGGGGGCCGACCTATGGCTACACCTTC.